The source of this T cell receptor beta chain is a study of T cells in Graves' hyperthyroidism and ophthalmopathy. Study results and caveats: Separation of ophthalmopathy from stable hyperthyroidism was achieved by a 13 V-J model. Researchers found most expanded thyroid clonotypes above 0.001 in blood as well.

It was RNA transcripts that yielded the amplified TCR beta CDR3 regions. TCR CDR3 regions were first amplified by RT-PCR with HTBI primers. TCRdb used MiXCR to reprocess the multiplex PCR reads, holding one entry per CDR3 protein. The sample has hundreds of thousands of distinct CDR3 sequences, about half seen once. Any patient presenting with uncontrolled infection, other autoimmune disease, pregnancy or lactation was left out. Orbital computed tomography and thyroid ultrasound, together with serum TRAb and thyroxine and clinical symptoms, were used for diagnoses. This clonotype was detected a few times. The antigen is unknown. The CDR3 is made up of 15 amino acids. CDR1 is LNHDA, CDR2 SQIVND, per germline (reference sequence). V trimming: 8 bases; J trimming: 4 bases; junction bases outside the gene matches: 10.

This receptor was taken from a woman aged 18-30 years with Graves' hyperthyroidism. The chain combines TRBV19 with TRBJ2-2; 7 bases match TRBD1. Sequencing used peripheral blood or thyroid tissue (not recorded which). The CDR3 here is CASVPGTEITGELFF. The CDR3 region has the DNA TGTGCCAGTGTGCCCGGGACAGAGATCACCGGGGAGCTGTTTTTT.